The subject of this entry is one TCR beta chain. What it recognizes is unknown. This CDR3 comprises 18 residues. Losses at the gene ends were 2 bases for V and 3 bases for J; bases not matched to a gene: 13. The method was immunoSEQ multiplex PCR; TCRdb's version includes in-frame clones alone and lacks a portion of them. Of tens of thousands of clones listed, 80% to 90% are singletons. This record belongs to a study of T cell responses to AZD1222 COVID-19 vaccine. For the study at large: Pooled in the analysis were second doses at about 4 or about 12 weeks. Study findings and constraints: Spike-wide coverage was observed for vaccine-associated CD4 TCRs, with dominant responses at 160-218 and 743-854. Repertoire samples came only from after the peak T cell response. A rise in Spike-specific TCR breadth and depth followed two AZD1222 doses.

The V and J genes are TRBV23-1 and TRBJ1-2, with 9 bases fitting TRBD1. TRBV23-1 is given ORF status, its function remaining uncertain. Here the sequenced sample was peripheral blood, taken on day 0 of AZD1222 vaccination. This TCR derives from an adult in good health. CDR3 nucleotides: TGCGCCAGCAGTCAAAGGACCCCGGGACAGGGAATAGACTATGGCTACACCTTC. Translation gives CASSQRTPGQGIDYGYTF.